This TCR beta chain was retrieved from a study of T cell responses to AZD1222 COVID-19 vaccine. In its sample, this clone was seen once. Analyses pooled second doses at about 4 or about 12 weeks. The repertoire was sequenced with immunoSEQ multiplex PCR; TCRdb's copy has only in-frame clones and lacks some. The data show over 130,000 clones, with 80% to 95% seen just once and about 3.7% held by the top ten. Specimen: peripheral blood, collected 28 days after the second AZD1222 dose. The TCR originated in an adult who received the AZD1222 COVID-19 vaccine.

CDR3 DNA: TGCGCCAGCAGCCAAGATCAAGGGAGTAGTGAAGCTTTCTTT. Amino acid sequence: CASSQDQGSSEAFF. V and J are TRBV4-1 and TRBJ1-1; D is unclear. Trimming removed 0 bases from V and 7 bases from J, with 12 bases in between. The CDR3 consists of 14 residues. Germline V gene lookup returns CDR1 MGHRA and CDR2 YSYEKL.